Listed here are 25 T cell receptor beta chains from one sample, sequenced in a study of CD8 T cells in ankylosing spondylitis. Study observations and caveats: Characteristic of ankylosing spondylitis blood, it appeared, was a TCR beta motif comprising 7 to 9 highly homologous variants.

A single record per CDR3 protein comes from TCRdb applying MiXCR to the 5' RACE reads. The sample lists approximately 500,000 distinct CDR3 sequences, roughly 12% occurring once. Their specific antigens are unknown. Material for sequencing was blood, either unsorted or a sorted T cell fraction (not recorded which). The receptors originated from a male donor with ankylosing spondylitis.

The CDR3: CASSLGQARHGYTF. The CDR3 DNA reads as TGTGCCAGCAGTTTAGGACAGGCGCGACATGGCTACACCTTC. The chain is built from TRBV2 and TRBJ1-2, with 7 positions matching TRBD1. This CDR3 spans 14 amino acids. In germline, CDR1 is SNHLY, CDR2 FYNNEI. V lost 5 bases, J lost 6 bases, and 9 bases stayed unmatched.

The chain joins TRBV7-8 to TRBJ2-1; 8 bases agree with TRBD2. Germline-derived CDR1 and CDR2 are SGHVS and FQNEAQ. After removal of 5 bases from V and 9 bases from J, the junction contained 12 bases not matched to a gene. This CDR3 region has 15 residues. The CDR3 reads CASSPPGLVSSEQFF. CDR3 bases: TGTGCCAGCAGCCCACCGGGACTAGTTAGTAGTGAGCAGTTCTTC.

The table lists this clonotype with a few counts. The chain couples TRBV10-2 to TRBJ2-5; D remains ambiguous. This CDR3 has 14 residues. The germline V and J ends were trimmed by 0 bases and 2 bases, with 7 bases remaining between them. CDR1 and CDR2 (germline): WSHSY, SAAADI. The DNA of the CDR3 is TGCGCCAGCAGTGAGTCGAAGGGACAAGAGACCCAGTACTTC. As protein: CASSESKGQETQYF.

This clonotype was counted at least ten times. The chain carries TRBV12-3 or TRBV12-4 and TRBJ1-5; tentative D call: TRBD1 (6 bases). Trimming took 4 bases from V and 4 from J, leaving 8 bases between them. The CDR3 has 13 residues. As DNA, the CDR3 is TGTGCCAGCAGTTATGGACAGAATCAGCCCCAGCATTTT. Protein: CASSYGQNQPQHF.

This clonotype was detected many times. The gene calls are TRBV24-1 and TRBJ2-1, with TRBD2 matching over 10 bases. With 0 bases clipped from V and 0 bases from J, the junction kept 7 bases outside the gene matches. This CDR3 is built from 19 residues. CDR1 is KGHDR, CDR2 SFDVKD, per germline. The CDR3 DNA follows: TGTGCCACCAGTGATTTGAATAGCGGGAGGAGCAGCTCCTACAATGAGCAGTTCTTC. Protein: CATSDLNSGRSSSYNEQFF.

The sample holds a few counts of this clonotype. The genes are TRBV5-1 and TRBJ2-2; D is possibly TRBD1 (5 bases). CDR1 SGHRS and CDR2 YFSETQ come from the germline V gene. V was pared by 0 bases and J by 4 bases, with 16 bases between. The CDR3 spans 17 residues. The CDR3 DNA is TGCGCCAGCAGCTTGGATGGTCAGTCAGGGTCCACCGGGGAGCTGTTTTTT. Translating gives CASSLDGQSGSTGELFF.

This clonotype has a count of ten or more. The CDR3 DNA reads TGCGCCAGCAGCCTCAGCGGGAGTGAGCACCATGAGCAGTTCTTC. Translating gives CASSLSGSEHHEQFF. This chain links TRBV5-1 with TRBJ2-1, with 8 bases that match TRBD2. The CDR3 is made up of 15 amino acids. Germline lookup yields CDR1 SGHRS and CDR2 YFSETQ. Unmatched junction bases numbered 11, after V lost 4 bases and J lost 8 bases. Using reference TRBV5-1 and TRBJ2-1 for the parts outside the CDR3, the full variable domain is KAGVTQTPRYLIKTRGQQVTLSCSPISGHRSVSWYQQTPGQGLQFLFEYFSETQRNKGNFPGRFSGRQFSNSRSEMNVSTLELGDSALYLCASSLSGSEHHEQFFGPGTRLTVL.

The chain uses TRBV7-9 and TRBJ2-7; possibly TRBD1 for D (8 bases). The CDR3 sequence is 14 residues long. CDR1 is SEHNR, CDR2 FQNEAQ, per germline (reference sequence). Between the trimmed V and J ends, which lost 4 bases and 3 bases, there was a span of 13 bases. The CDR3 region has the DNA TGTGCCAGCAGCTCGACAGGGGACTACTACGAGCAGTACTTC. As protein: CASSSTGDYYEQYF.

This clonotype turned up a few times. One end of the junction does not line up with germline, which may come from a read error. The CDR3 here is CASSPGTEARGTLF. CDR3 in DNA: TGTGCCAGTAGTCCGGGGACCGAAGCCCGAGGGACGCTCTTC. The chain employs TRBV19 and TRBJ2-1; D may be TRBD1 or TRBD2 (5 bases each). The CDR3 spans 14 residues. Per germline, CDR1 LNHDA and CDR2 SQIVND (reference sequence).

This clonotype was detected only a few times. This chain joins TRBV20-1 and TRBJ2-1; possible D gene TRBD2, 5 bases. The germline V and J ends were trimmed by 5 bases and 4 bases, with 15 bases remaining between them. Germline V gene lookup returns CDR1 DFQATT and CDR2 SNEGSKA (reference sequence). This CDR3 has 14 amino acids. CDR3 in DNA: TGCAGTGCTTACCACCTCACTAGATACAATGAGCAGTTCTTC. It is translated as CSAYHLTRYNEQFF.

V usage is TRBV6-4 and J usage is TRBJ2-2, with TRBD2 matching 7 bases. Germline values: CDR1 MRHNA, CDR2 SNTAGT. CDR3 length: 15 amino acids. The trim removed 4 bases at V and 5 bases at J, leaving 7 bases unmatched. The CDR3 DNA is TGTGCCAGCAGTGGGGTGACTAGCCGGACCGGGGAGCTGTTTTTT. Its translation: CASSGVTSRTGELFF.

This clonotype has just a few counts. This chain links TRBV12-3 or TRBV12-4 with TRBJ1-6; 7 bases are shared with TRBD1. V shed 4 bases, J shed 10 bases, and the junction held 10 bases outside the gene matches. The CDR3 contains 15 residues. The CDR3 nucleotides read TGTGCCAGCAGTTATATAACAGGGGTGGGGTCACCCCTCCACTTT. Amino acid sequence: CASSYITGVGSPLHF.

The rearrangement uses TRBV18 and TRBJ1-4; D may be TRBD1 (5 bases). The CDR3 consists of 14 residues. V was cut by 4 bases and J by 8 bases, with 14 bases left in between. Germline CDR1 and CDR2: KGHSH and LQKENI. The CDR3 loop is CASSLGPAEEKLFF. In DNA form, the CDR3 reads TGTGCCAGCTCACTGGGGCCCGCGGAAGAAAAACTGTTTTTT.

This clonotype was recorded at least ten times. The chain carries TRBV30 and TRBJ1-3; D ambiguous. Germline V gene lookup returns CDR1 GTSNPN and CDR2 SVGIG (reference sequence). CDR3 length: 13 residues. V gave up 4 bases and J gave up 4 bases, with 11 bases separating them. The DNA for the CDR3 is TGTGCCTGGATCCCCAGTTCCGGAAACACCATATATTTT. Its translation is CAWIPSSGNTIYF.

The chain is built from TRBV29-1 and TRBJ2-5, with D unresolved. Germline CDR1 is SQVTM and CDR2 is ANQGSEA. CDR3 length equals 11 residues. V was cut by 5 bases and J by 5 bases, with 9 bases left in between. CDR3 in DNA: TGCAGCGTTCAAGGTCGGGAGACCCAGTACTTC. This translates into CSVQGRETQYF.

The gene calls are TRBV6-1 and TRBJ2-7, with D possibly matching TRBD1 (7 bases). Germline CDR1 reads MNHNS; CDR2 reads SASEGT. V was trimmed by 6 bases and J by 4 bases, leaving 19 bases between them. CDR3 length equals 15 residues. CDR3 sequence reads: CASSPLRGDRYEQYV. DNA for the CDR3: TGTGCCAGCAGCCCACTCAGGGGGGATCGGTACGAGCAGTACGTC.

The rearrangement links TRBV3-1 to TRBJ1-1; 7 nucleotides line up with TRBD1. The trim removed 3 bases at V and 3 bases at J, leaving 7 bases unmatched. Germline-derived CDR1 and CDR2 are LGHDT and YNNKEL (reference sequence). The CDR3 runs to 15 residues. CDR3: CASSQEGQAHTEAFF. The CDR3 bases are TGTGCCAGCAGCCAGGAAGGACAGGCCCACACTGAAGCTTTCTTT.

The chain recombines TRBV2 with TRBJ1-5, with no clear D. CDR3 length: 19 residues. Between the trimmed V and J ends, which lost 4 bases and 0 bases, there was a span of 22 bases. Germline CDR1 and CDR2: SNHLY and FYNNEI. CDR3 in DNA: TGTGCCAGCAGTGGCAGAGCCTTCGCCTCCGCTGATAGCAATCAGCCCCAGCATTTT. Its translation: CASSGRAFASADSNQPQHF. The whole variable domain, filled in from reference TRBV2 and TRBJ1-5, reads EPEVTQTPSHQVTQMGQEVILRCVPISNHLYFYWYRQILGQKVEFLVSFYNNEISEKSEIFDDQFSVERPDGSNFTLKIRSTKLEDSAMYFCASSGRAFASADSNQPQHFGDGTRLSIL.

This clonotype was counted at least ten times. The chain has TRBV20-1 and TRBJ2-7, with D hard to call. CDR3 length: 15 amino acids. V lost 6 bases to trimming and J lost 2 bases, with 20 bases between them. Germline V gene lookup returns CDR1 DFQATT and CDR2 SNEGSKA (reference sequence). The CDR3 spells CSAPPMGLMTYEQYF. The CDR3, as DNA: TGCAGTGCCCCCCCCATGGGTCTGATGACCTACGAGCAGTACTTC.

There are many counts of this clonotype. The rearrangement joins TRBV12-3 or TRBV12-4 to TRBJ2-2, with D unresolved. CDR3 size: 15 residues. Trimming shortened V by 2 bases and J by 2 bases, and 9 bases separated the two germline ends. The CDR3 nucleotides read TGTGCCAGCAGTTTAAGGCGGATAAACACCGGGGAGCTGTTTTTT. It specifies CASSLRRINTGELFF.

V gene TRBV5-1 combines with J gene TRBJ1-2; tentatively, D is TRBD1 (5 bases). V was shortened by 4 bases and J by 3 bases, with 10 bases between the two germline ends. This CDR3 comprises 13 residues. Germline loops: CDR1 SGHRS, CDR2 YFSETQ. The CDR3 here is CASSTREDYGYTF. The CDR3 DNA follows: TGCGCCAGCAGCACCAGGGAGGACTATGGCTACACCTTC.

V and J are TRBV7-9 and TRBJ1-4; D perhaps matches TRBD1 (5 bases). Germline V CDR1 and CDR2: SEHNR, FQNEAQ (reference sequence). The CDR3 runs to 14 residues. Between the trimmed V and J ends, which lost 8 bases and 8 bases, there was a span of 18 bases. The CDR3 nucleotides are TGTGCCAGCGTCTTACTAACGAAGGGGGAAAAACTGTTTTTT. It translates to CASVLLTKGEKLFF.

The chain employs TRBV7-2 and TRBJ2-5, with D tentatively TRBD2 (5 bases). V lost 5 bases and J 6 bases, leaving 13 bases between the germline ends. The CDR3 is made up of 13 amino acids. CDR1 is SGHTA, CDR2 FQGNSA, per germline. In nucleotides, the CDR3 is TGTGCCAGCAGCCATGACGGGGTGCAGACCCAGTACTTC. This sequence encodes CASSHDGVQTQYF. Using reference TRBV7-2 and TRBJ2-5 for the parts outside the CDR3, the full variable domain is GAGVSQSPSNKVTEKGKDVELRCDPISGHTALYWYRQSLGQGLEFLIYFQGNSAPDKSGLPSDRFSAERTGGSVSTLTIQRTQQEDSAVYLCASSHDGVQTQYFGPGTRLLVL.

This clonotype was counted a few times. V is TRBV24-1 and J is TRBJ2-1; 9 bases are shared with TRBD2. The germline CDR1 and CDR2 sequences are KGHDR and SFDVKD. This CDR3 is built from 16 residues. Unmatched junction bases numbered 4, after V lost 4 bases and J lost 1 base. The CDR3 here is CATSDHSGSSYNEQFF. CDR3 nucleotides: TGTGCCACCAGTGACCATAGCGGGAGTTCCTACAATGAGCAGTTCTTC.

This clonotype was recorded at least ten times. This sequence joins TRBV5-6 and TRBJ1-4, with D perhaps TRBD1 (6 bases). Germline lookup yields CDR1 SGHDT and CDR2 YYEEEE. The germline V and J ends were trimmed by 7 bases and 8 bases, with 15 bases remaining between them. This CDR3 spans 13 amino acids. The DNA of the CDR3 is TGTGCCAGCTCCGATGGGGGCAGAGAAAAACTGTTTTTT. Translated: CASSDGGREKLFF.